These 5 T cell receptor beta chains were all obtained from the same sample, sequenced in a study of blood T cell repertoires in COVID-19. The data were produced by immunoSEQ multiplex PCR, yet TCRdb's version contains in-frame clones alone and is incomplete. The table has about 130,000 clones, about four fifths seen once. Sequencing was done on a sample of peripheral blood. These receptors came from a woman of 80 years or more with acute or convalescent COVID-19.

This clone has a handful of counts. J is TRBJ1-5 and V is TRBV19; the D gene is possibly TRBD1 (5 bases). The V end lost 6 bases, the J end lost 3 bases, and 12 bases lay between the germline ends. The CDR3 is 14 amino acids. Germline V gives CDR1 LNHDA, CDR2 SQIVND (reference sequence). The CDR3 bases are TGTGCCAGTAGCCCTCGGGGGAACAATCAGCCCCAGCATTTT. Translating gives CASSPRGNNQPQHF.

The V call is TRBV10-1, the J call TRBJ1-1; possible D gene TRBD1, 6 bases. This CDR3 has 13 amino acids. Per germline, CDR1 WNHNN and CDR2 SYGVQD (reference sequence). Trimming shortened V by 8 bases and J by 0 bases, and 10 bases separated the two germline ends. The CDR3 DNA sequence: TGCGCCAGCCGACAGGCGTTGAACACTGAAGCTTTCTTT. Its translation is CASRQALNTEAFF.

The CDR3: CASTSPGQYARRISGNTIYF. CDR3 nucleotides: TGTGCCAGTACCAGCCCGGGACAGTATGCGCGGAGGATCTCTGGAAACACCATATATTTT. The rearrangement uses TRBV19 and TRBJ1-3; TRBD1 matches at 7 bases. This CDR3 is 20 amino acids long. V dropped 7 bases and J dropped 0; count of bases not matched to a gene: 21. CDR1 LNHDA and CDR2 SQIVND come from the germline V gene (reference sequence).

The rearrangement joins TRBV6-1 to TRBJ2-2; 14 bases agree with TRBD2. J lost 4 bases, V lost 6 bases, and 13 bases had no gene match. The CDR3 is made up of 19 amino acids. Germline CDR1 is MNHNS and CDR2 is SASEGT. The CDR3 sequence: CASSERHGLAGGLTGELFF. The CDR3 nucleotides read TGTGCCAGCAGCGAACGGCATGGACTAGCGGGGGGCCTCACCGGGGAGCTGTTTTTT.

V is TRBV20-1 and J is TRBJ2-1, with D maybe TRBD1 (6 bases). CDR1 and CDR2 (germline): DFQATT, SNEGSKA (reference sequence). The length of the CDR3 is 12 residues. V shed 3 bases and J shed 8 bases, with 11 bases lying between them. The CDR3 here is CSASAGVDEQFF. The CDR3 region has the DNA TGCAGTGCTAGTGCAGGGGTCGATGAGCAGTTCTTC.